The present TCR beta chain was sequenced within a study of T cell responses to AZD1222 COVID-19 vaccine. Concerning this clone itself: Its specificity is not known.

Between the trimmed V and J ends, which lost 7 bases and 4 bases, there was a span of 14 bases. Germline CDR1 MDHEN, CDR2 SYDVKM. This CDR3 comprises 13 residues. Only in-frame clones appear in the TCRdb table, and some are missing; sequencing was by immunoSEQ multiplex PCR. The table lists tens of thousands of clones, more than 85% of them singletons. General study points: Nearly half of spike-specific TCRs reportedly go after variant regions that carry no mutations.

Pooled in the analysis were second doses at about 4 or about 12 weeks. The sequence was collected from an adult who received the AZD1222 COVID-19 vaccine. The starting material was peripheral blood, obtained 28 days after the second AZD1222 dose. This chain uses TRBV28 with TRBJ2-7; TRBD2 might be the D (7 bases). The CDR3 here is CASTSGGSYEQYF. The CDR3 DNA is TGTGCCAGCACCTCGGGGGGCTCATACGAGCAGTACTTC.